This T cell receptor (beta chain) derives from a study of T cell repertoires in cytomegalovirus infection. Study-wide background: Well-studied HLA-B-restricted epitopes and recently identified HLA-C-restricted epitopes of CMV were both used in the study. Public signatures in TCR beta pointed to CMV infection and matching HLA type. Study outcomes and limitations: Adding up the frequency of public TCR beta families identified people who carried CMV plus the relevant HLA. CMV-specific TCR beta clonotypes restricted by HLA-C dominated the ex vivo response.

This CDR3 is built from 14 residues. Germline V gene data show CDR1 as SGHNT and CDR2 as YYREEE (reference sequence). V shed 7 bases and J shed 4 bases, with 16 bases lying between them. TCRdb re-called the reads through MiXCR, storing one row per CDR3 protein. The sample shows roughly 500,000 distinct CDR3 sequences, around a third of them seen only once. About this clonotype itself: Its target is unknown.

The sequences come from cultured PBMCs, collected from culture after CMV antigen stimulation. The source of this sequence is a human donor in good health (CMV status not recorded). Some clones in this sample may be carry-over from other donors' samples. This chain uses TRBV5-4 with TRBJ2-3; unclear D gene. The CDR3 reads CASGRTAEPDTQYF. The CDR3 DNA follows: TGTGCCAGCGGAAGAACAGCAGAGCCAGATACGCAGTATTTT.